One and the same sample provided the 29 T cell receptor beta chains below, sequenced in a study of T cell changes during pregnancy in multiple sclerosis. TCRdb's copy holds only in-frame clones and misses some; the assay was immunoSEQ multiplex PCR. The profile covers some 80,000 clones, with 94% appearing a single time and 0.12% to 0.15% taken by the ten largest. Sequenced here: CD4+ T cells from peripheral blood mononuclear cells, sampled after pregnancy. Every receptor here comes from a female donor with multiple sclerosis, enrolled in a pregnancy study.

This sequence joins TRBV9 and TRBJ2-1; unclear D gene. The CDR3 contains 13 residues. CDR1 is SGDLS, CDR2 YYNGEE, per germline. Trimming removed 0 bases at V and 7 bases at J, with 8 bases between. The CDR3 reads CASSVATGNEQFF. The CDR3 region has the DNA TGTGCCAGCAGCGTAGCTACCGGGAATGAGCAGTTCTTC.

This chain joins TRBV2 and TRBJ1-2, with 7 bases aligning to TRBD1. V lost 4 bases, J lost 4 bases, and 6 bases stayed unmatched. The CDR3 is 14 residues long. CDR1 is SNHLY, CDR2 FYNNEI, per germline. The DNA of the CDR3 is TGTGCCAGCAGTGGATCGACAGGGACCTATGGCTACACCTTC. Protein sequence: CASSGSTGTYGYTF. The whole variable domain, filled in from reference TRBV2 and TRBJ1-2, reads EPEVTQTPSHQVTQMGQEVILRCVPISNHLYFYWYRQILGQKVEFLVSFYNNEISEKSEIFDDQFSVERPDGSNFTLKIRSTKLEDSAMYFCASSGSTGTYGYTFGSGTRLTVV.

This clone has more than one count but fewer than ten. V is TRBV5-1 and J is TRBJ2-1, with 9 bases identical to TRBD2. Germline V CDR1 and CDR2: SGHRS, YFSETQ. Germline trimming cut 2 bases from V and 5 bases from J; bases unmatched to any gene: 5. CDR3 length: 15 residues. For the CDR3, the DNA is TGCGCCAGCAGCTTACTAGCGGGTTATAACAATGAGCAGTTCTTC. It yields the protein CASSLLAGYNNEQFF.

J is TRBJ2-7 and V is TRBV4-2; the match to TRBD1 covers 10 bases. J gave up 7 bases and V 3 bases, and 15 bases lay outside the gene matches. The CDR3 totals 17 residues. The germline V gene encodes CDR1 LGHNA and CDR2 YNFKEQ. The CDR3 DNA reads TGTGCCAGCAGCCAGGCCGGACCGGGACAGGGGCACTGGGAGCAGTACTTC. The encoded protein is CASSQAGPGQGHWEQYF.

This rearrangement joins TRBV5-4 to TRBJ1-2; 11 positions agree with TRBD1. Germline trimming cut 3 bases from V and 3 bases from J; bases unmatched to any gene: 7. CDR1 is SGHNT and CDR2 is YYREEE in the germline V gene (reference sequence). The CDR3 runs 16 residues. CDR3 protein: CASSSGTGGMDYGYTF. In nucleotides, the CDR3 is TGTGCCAGCAGCTCAGGGACAGGGGGAATGGACTATGGCTACACCTTC.

This clone came up once. The chain recombines TRBV18 with TRBJ1-1; 12 bases map to TRBD1. This CDR3 has 16 amino acids. After removal of 1 base from V and 1 base from J, the junction contained 1 base not matched to a gene. CDR1 is KGHSH, CDR2 LQKENI, per germline. The CDR3 region is CASSPLGQGANTEAFF. The CDR3 region has the DNA TGTGCCAGCTCACCACTGGGACAGGGGGCGAACACTGAAGCTTTCTTT.

This chain uses TRBV19 with TRBJ2-6; possible D gene TRBD1, 5 bases. CDR3 length: 17 amino acids. V lost 10 bases and J 2 bases, leaving 21 bases between the germline ends. Germline CDR1 LNHDA, CDR2 SQIVND (reference sequence). Here the CDR3 reads CATHDSFVLAGANVLTF. CDR3 nucleotides: TGTGCCACCCATGACAGCTTTGTCTTGGCTGGGGCCAACGTCCTGACTTTC.

This chain uses TRBV29-1 with TRBJ2-1, with a possible D match to TRBD1 (7 bases). CDR3 length equals 13 residues. V was trimmed by 7 bases and J by 6 bases, leaving 16 bases between them. CDR1 and CDR2 (germline): SQVTM, ANQGSEA. Here the CDR3 DNA reads TGCAGCGGCCGACAGGGAGGCCTCAATGAGCAGTTCTTC. Its translation: CSGRQGGLNEQFF.

This chain connects TRBV6-1 to TRBJ2-3; 9 positions agree with TRBD1. CDR3 length: 15 residues. Germline V CDR1 and CDR2: MNHNS, SASEGT. The V segment lost 7 bases and the J segment 6 bases; nucleotides outside the gene matches: 11. The CDR3 coding sequence is TGTGCCAGCATCCTGGACAGGGGAGGGTCGGATACGCAGTATTTT. Protein sequence: CASILDRGGSDTQYF.

V is TRBV11-1 and J is TRBJ1-1, with D tentatively TRBD1 (6 bases). Germline CDR1 reads SGHAT; CDR2 reads FQDESV (reference sequence). Trimming pared 5 bases from V and 3 bases from J, leaving 13 bases between. The CDR3 contains 14 residues. As DNA, the CDR3 is TGTGCCAGCAGCAAGAAACAGGGCTACACTGAAGCTTTCTTT. Translating it yields CASSKKQGYTEAFF.

The CDR3 is CASSLRGQGYEQYF. DNA of the CDR3: TGTGCCAGTAGTCTTCGGGGACAGGGATACGAGCAGTACTTC. The chain recombines TRBV19 with TRBJ2-5; 9 bases map to TRBD1. The DNA end favors TRBJ2-7, so the J call may be wrong. The germline CDR1 and CDR2 sequences are LNHDA and SQIVND (reference sequence). The CDR3 contains 14 residues.

Written as DNA, the CDR3 is TGCGCCAGCAGCTTCGGAGGACTAGCGGGAGGGGAGCAGTACTTC. Amino acids: CASSFGGLAGGEQYF. This rearrangement joins TRBV5-1 to TRBJ2-7, with 15 nucleotides matching TRBD2. The CDR3 totals 15 residues. Germline lookup yields CDR1 SGHRS and CDR2 YFSETQ. With V trimmed by 2 bases and J by 7 bases, 4 bases remained unmatched.

The chain employs TRBV9 and TRBJ2-1; 16 bases align to TRBD2. The CDR3 runs to 20 residues. V shed 0 bases, J shed 0 bases, and the junction held 6 bases outside the gene matches. Looked up from germline, CDR1 is SGDLS and CDR2 is YYNGEE. The CDR3, as DNA: TGTGCCAGCAGCGTAGCTGGGACTAGCGGGAGGGGGAGCTCCTACAATGAGCAGTTCTTC. This codes for CASSVAGTSGRGSSYNEQFF.

The sample holds one count of this clone. The chain uses TRBV6-1 and TRBJ1-1; D is perhaps TRBD1 (6 bases). The germline gives CDR1 MNHNS, CDR2 SASEGT. The CDR3 contains 14 residues. Between the trimmed V and J ends, which lost 2 bases and 6 bases, there was a span of 13 bases. CDR3 region: CASSERGGVAEAFF. The CDR3 DNA is TGTGCCAGCAGTGAAAGAGGGGGGGTTGCTGAAGCTTTCTTT.

This chain joins TRBV7-9 and TRBJ2-1; perhaps TRBD2 as D (5 bases). Germline CDR1 and CDR2: SEHNR and FQNEAQ (reference sequence). The CDR3 is 16 residues long. V was cut by 7 bases and J by 4 bases, with 20 bases left in between. The CDR3, as DNA: TGTGCCAGCATTGACCCTTTCGGGATGATATACAATGAGCAGTTCTTC. Its translation: CASIDPFGMIYNEQFF.

The V gene is TRBV15, the J gene TRBJ2-7, with D possibly TRBD1 on 6 matching bases. CDR3 length: 13 residues. CDR1 and CDR2 from the germline V gene are LNHNV and YYDKDF (reference sequence). Trimming removed 10 bases from V and 1 base from J, with 14 bases in between. CDR3 DNA: TGTGCCAGCTCCCCAGGGGATTCCTACGAGCAGTACTTC. Protein product: CASSPGDSYEQYF.

This chain uses TRBV5-1 with TRBJ2-7, with TRBD2 identical over 7 bases. The CDR3 extends over 13 amino acids. Unmatched junction bases numbered 11, after V lost 7 bases and J lost 7 bases. Germline lookup yields CDR1 SGHRS and CDR2 YFSETQ. The CDR3 here is CASSERDAGEQYF. CDR3 coding DNA: TGCGCCAGCTCGGAGCGGGACGCTGGGGAGCAGTACTTC.

This clone appeared once. This sequence joins TRBV27 and TRBJ2-1; 8 nucleotides agree with TRBD2. V was pared by 8 bases and J by 2 bases, with 17 bases of the junction left unmatched. This CDR3 has 18 amino acids. Looked up from germline, CDR1 is MNHEY and CDR2 is SMNVEV (reference sequence). The CDR3 DNA sequence: TGTGCCAGCTCAATTACTAGCGGAAAAAGCTCTACCTACAATGAGCAGTTCTTC. Translation: CASSITSGKSSTYNEQFF.

This chain joins TRBV6-6 and TRBJ1-1; TRBD1 aligns across 11 bases. Germline assignment: CDR1 MNHNY and CDR2 SVGAGI (reference sequence). The CDR3 has 14 residues. Trimming removed 2 bases from V and 11 bases from J; junction bases left unmatched: 7. The DNA of the CDR3 is TGTGCCAGCAGTTACAAAGGACAGGGGGCACTGGCTTTCTTT. It translates to CASSYKGQGALAFF.

J is TRBJ2-7 and V is TRBV7-9, with D perhaps TRBD2 (5 bases). This CDR3 spans 14 amino acids. CDR1 SEHNR and CDR2 FQNEAQ come from the germline V gene (reference sequence). V gave up 0 bases and J gave up 3 bases, with 9 bases separating them. The CDR3 DNA reads TGTGCCAGCAGCTTAGCGGGAGTGGTCTACGAGCAGTACTTC. This encodes CASSLAGVVYEQYF.

A remark on this clone: Sequence at one end of the junction differs from germline and may be a read error. The chain links TRBV19 to TRBJ2-1, with D possibly matching TRBD2 (7 bases). Germline V gene sequence: CDR1 LNHDA, CDR2 SQIVND (reference sequence). This CDR3 region has 17 residues. CDR3 bases: TGTGCCAGTAGCACCATAGGGGGGGGATCCGGACAGAACGAGCGGTTCTTC. This translates into CASSTIGGGSGQNERFF.

The J gene is TRBJ2-7, the V gene TRBV19; D is possibly TRBD2 (6 bases). This CDR3 region has 13 residues. Per germline, CDR1 LNHDA and CDR2 SQIVND (reference sequence). Between the trimmed V and J ends, which lost 4 bases and 0 bases, there was a span of 7 bases. The CDR3, as DNA: TGTGCCAGTAGTAGGGGGGACTCCTACGAGCAGTACTTC. Its protein product is CASSRGDSYEQYF.

The CDR3 region is CATSKRLAETQYF. CDR3 in DNA: TGTGCCACCAGTAAGCGACTAGCGGAGACCCAGTACTTC. V usage is TRBV15 and J usage is TRBJ2-5, with 8 bases aligning to TRBD2. Germline loops: CDR1 LNHNV, CDR2 YYDKDF (reference sequence). Trimming at V came to 6 bases and at J to 5 bases, leaving 5 bases not matched to a gene. The CDR3 has 13 residues. The full variable domain, in which reference TRBV15 and TRBJ2-5 provide the parts outside the CDR3, is DAMVIQNPRYQVTQFGKPVTLSCSQTLNHNVMYWYQQKSSQAPKLLFHYYDKDFNNEADTPDNFQSRRPNTSFCFLDIRSPGLGDTAMYLCATSKRLAETQYFGPGTRLLVL.

This chain connects TRBV5-5 to TRBJ1-5; 7 nucleotides agree with TRBD1. CDR3 length: 16 amino acids. Germline-derived CDR1 and CDR2 are SGHKS and YYEKEE (reference sequence). Trimming took 0 bases from V and 0 from J; bases not matched to a gene: 3. Written as DNA, the CDR3 is TGTGCCAGCAGCTTGGCGACAGGGAATAGCAATCAGCCCCAGCATTTT. Protein: CASSLATGNSNQPQHF.

CDR3 sequence reads: CASSVTGQNTIYF. CDR3 in DNA: TGTGCCAGCAGCGTAACAGGTCAAAACACCATATATTTT. The chain uses TRBV9 and TRBJ1-3; D might be TRBD1 (5 bases). Looked up from germline, CDR1 is SGDLS and CDR2 is YYNGEE. CDR3 length: 13 amino acids. V was clipped by 1 base and J by 6 bases, with 8 bases between them.

The rearrangement uses TRBV18 and TRBJ1-2; D gene uncertain. The CDR3 contains 13 residues. V was clipped by 6 bases and J by 2 bases, with 10 bases between them. The germline CDR1 and CDR2 sequences are KGHSH and LQKENI. The CDR3 DNA reads as TGTGCCAGCTCTCCGAGGCTCAACTATGGCTACACCTTC. Protein sequence: CASSPRLNYGYTF.

V gene TRBV30 combines with J gene TRBJ2-7, with 7 positions matching TRBD2. The ends lost 2 bases at V and 4 bases at J; junction bases unmatched: 8. The CDR3 is 14 amino acids. In germline, CDR1 is GTSNPN, CDR2 SVGIG (reference sequence). In nucleotides, the CDR3 is TGTGCCTGGAGTTACCCGGGACTACAGTACGAGCAGTACTTC. Amino acids: CAWSYPGLQYEQYF.

J is TRBJ1-1 and V is TRBV9; D ambiguous. Germline lookup yields CDR1 SGDLS and CDR2 YYNGEE. V shed 4 bases and J shed 1 base, with 11 bases lying between them. This CDR3 comprises 14 residues. The chain's CDR3 is CASSPRGSNTEAFF. The CDR3 nucleotides read TGTGCCAGCAGCCCCCGAGGGTCGAACACTGAAGCTTTCTTT.

The chain links TRBV19 to TRBJ1-2; the match to TRBD1 covers 8 bases. Looked up from germline, CDR1 is LNHDA and CDR2 is SQIVND (reference sequence). There are 12 residues in the CDR3. Unmatched junction bases numbered 4, after V lost 10 bases and J lost 3 bases. The DNA of the CDR3 is TGTGCCACCCAGGGGGCGGACTATGGCTACACCTTC. Translated, it gives CATQGADYGYTF. The variable domain in full, completed from reference TRBV19 and TRBJ1-2, reads DGGITQSPKYLFRKEGQNVTLSCEQNLNHDAMYWYRQDPGQGLRLIYYSQIVNDFQKGDIAEGYSVSREKKESFPLTVTSAQKNPTAFYLCATQGADYGYTFGSGTRLTVV.